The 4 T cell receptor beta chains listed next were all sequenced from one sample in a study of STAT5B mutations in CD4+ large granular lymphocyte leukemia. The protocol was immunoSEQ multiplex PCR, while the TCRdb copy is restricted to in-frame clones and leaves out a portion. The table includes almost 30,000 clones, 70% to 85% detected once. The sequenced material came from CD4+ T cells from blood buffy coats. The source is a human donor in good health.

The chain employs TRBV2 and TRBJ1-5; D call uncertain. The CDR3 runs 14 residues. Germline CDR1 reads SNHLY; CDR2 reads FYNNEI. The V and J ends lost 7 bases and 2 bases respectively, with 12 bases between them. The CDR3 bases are TGTGCCAGCACCCCCATGGTGGGCAATCAGCCCCAGCATTTT. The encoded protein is CASTPMVGNQPQHF.

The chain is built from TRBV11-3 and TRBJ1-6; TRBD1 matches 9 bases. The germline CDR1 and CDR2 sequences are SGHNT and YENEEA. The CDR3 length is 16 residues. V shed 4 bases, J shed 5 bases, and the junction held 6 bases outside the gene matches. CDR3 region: CASSSGQGVDNSPLHF. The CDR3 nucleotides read TGTGCCAGCAGCTCGGGACAGGGCGTGGATAATTCACCCCTCCACTTT.

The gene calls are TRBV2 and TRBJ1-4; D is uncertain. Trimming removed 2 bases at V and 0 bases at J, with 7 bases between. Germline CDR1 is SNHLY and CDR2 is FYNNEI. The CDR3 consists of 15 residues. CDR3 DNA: TGTGCCAGCAGTGAAATGGCCTCAACTAATGAAAAACTGTTTTTT. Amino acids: CASSEMASTNEKLFF.

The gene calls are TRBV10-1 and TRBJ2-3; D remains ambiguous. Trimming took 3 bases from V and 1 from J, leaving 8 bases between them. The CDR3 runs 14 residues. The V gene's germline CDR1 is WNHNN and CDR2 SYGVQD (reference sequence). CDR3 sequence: CASSEAEGTDTQYF. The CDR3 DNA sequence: TGCGCCAGCAGTGAAGCCGAGGGCACAGATACGCAGTATTTT.